The T cell receptor (beta chain) under discussion was sequenced for a study of T-cell memory formation after mild COVID-19. The CDR3 has 14 amino acids. Germline CDR1 MNHEY, CDR2 SMNVEV (reference sequence). The V segment lost 4 bases and the J segment 9 bases; nucleotides outside the gene matches: 6. TCRdb re-analysed the 5' RACE reads in MiXCR, keeping a single row per CDR3 protein. Among roughly 310,000 distinct CDR3 sequences listed, about 15% were seen once. The V gene is TRBV27, the J gene TRBJ2-1, with 10 bases fitting TRBD2. This receptor was taken from a man between 18 and 29 years old who had mild COVID-19 (a few samples of this study predate the infection). Cell type and time point are not known. Sequencing was performed on PBMCs or a T cell subset sorted from them (not recorded which). The CDR3, as DNA: TGTGCCAGCAGTTCGCTAGCGGGGGAGGGTGAGCAGTTCTTC. As protein: CASSSLAGEGEQFF.